This TCR beta chain emerged from a study of monozygotic twins with inflammatory bowel disease. TCRdb reprocessed the 5' RACE reads and reports one entry per CDR3 protein, with no DNA. The data show more than 300,000 distinct CDR3 sequences, and the top ten clones hold 2.5% to 3%. In the case of this clonotype: Its antigen is as yet unknown.

Overall study findings and caveats: Among IBD patients, fewer clonotypes were shared with others than among healthy twins, especially with disease activity.

This CDR3 comprises 14 residues. Germline assignment: CDR1 SGHRS and CDR2 YFSETQ. Material: blood. The receptor was derived from a human donor with ulcerative colitis or Crohn's disease, or a healthy co-twin of an affected twin (not recorded which). This rearrangement joins TRBV5-1 to TRBJ1-2; TCRdb calls TRBD1, which cannot be checked without DNA. The CDR3 spells CASSYGQGPYGYTF.